This paragraph covers one T cell receptor (beta chain) sequence. This clonotype has just a few counts. It has no known antigen specificity. Within one base of it there is no much larger clone, and no base qualities were kept. TCR beta CDR3 regions were amplified from RNA transcripts for repertoire sequencing. The first round was an RT-PCR using HTBI primers with the Qiagen OneStep RT-PCR kit, and this first round was followed by a second-round multiplex PCR, then size selection and purification. Libraries were sequenced on an Illumina HiSeq2000 using paired-end 100 bp reads. Regarding the original processing steps: Reads were processed with SOAPnuke, discarding reads with adapters, uncalled bases, mean Phred below 15, or no exact constant-primer or identifier match. High-quality paired reads were merged with COPE v1.2.5. Unique nucleotide sequences were defined as clonotypes and aligned to IMGT TRB V, D and J references using MiTCR v1.1. The analysis was limited to V-J combinations with a frequency above 0.0001, which together covered 99% to 99.2% of the repertoires. A TCR clonal expansion and chaos score per V-J combination was defined as the ratio of F50 clonal expansion to chaos observed in the TCRdist matrix. Welch's t-statistics and random forest were used to reduce the features to approximately 13 V-J combinations, which were then used as input to a naive Bayes classifier. The similarity between thyroid and blood repertoires was quantified using the Morisita-Horn index. TCRdb took the public reads, trimmed them with fastp at Q25, ran MiXCR for clone calling and kept in-frame beta chains. Rows with one shared CDR3 protein collapse into an entry with the most common genes and DNA. It is TCRdb's table, rather than the study itself, that gives the V and J calls and clone size. The sample profile shows over a million distinct CDR3 sequences; about 35% of them were found once. Of the sample, 8.5% to 14% is held by the ten largest clones.

Hyperthyroidism patients were newly diagnosed, with disease duration under 2 months, and aged 18 to 65 years. Patients were excluded if they had other autoimmune diseases, uncontrolled infections, pregnancy or lactation. Clinical symptoms, serum thyroxine, TRAb, thyroid ultrasound and orbital computed tomography were used for diagnosis. Trizol reagent was used to extract the total RNA, and its quality was then checked on an Agilent 2100 Bioanalyzer. The data were taken from a study of Graves' ophthalmopathy and Graves' hyperthyroidism (dated by TCRdb to the late 2010s). The study in broad terms: A patient counted as having stable hyperthyroidism if there was no progression to ophthalmopathy within 18 months of follow-up. The study used TCR beta repertoire signatures to distinguish Graves' ophthalmopathy from Graves' hyperthyroidism and to predict progression to ophthalmopathy. In total, some 140 blood samples were TCR-sequenced: approximately 42 ophthalmopathy, around 75 hyperthyroidism and some 17 hyperthyroidism-to-ophthalmopathy patients. To explore V-J signatures that separate ophthalmopathy from hyperthyroidism, a discovery set of around 97 patients was enrolled, consisting of more than 40 with ophthalmopathy and about 60 with stable hyperthyroidism. For independent validation, a separate cohort was made up of approximately 18 hyperthyroidism patients plus 17 patients who later progressed from hyperthyroidism to ophthalmopathy. T-cell repertoires of thyroid tissue and blood were compared in a handful of hyperthyroidism patients. Following sampling, methimazole starting at 30 mg daily was administered to hyperthyroidism patients, and high-dose intravenous methylprednisolone was administered to ophthalmopathy patients. General findings and caveats noted by the study authors: Among expanded thyroid clonotypes with frequency above 0.001, most also showed up in blood, which suggests that blood repertoires may reflect the thyroid immune response. In validation, the model predicted ophthalmopathy progression with about 71% sensitivity and roughly 72% specificity; 12 predicted patients were CT-confirmed with GO in a median of approximately six months. The 13-signature model separated ophthalmopathy from stable hyperthyroidism with roughly 90% sensitivity and just under 84% specificity in cross-validation, and 80%/75% in the test set. Sample size was not statistically predetermined, and group allocation was not concealed from the investigators.

Material: peripheral blood or thyroid tissue (not recorded which). This sequence was found in an adult man with Graves' hyperthyroidism.

The sequence in DNA is TGCGCCAGCAGCTTGGCGGCAGGGACCCAGTACTTC. This translates into CASSLAAGTQYF. Recombination connected TRBV5-1 to TRBJ2-5, with the D gene uncertain. Reading from cysteine to phenylalanine, the CDR3 counts 12 amino acids. The sequence is cut down to CDR3 DNA, 36 bases in frame from base 1. V gives up 0 bases and J gives up 7 bases, and the segment between their germline ends measures 7 bases. Via the germline V gene, CDR1 is SGHRS and CDR2 YFSETQ.